The next 8 T cell receptor beta chains were all read from a single sample in a study of control samples from healthy donors and cancer patients. Some clones are missing from TCRdb's copy, which holds only in-frame ones; the method was immunoSEQ multiplex PCR. The repertoire holds 100,000 to 150,000 clones, with roughly 87% as singletons. The specimen was blood. These receptors were obtained from a man younger than 30 in good health.

The chain employs TRBV3-1 (or the pseudogene TRBV3-2) and TRBJ1-6; 8 nucleotides match TRBD1. Germline V lookup: CDR1 LGHDT, CDR2 YNNKEL (reference sequence). This CDR3 is built from 18 residues. Losses at the gene ends were 1 base for V and 4 bases for J; bases not matched to a gene: 9. The CDR3 loop reads CASSQVCRGPGYNSPLHF. In nucleotides, the CDR3 is TGTGCCAGCAGCCAAGTCTGCAGGGGGCCCGGTTATAATTCACCCCTCCACTTT.

The chain combines TRBV19 with TRBJ2-1; D may be TRBD2 (6 bases). V lost 10 bases, J lost 10 bases, and 14 bases lay in between. The CDR3 loop spans 11 amino acids. The germline V gene encodes CDR1 LNHDA and CDR2 SQIVND (reference sequence). The CDR3 spells CATQRREEQFF. The CDR3, as DNA: TGTGCCACCCAGAGGAGGGAAGAGCAGTTCTTC.

This chain joins TRBV6-4 and TRBJ2-7; D is uncertain. Germline CDR1 MRHNA, CDR2 SNTAGT. Trimming took off 0 bases at V and 5 bases at J, with 14 bases between the two ends. The CDR3 runs 15 residues. The CDR3 sequence: CASSDSAGSIHEQYF. CDR3 nucleotide sequence: TGTGCCAGCAGTGACTCGGCAGGCAGTATCCACGAGCAGTACTTC.

CDR3 residues: CASSSEGGGNEKLFF. DNA of the CDR3: TGCGCCAGCAGCTCGGAGGGGGGCGGGAATGAAAAACTGTTTTTT. The rearrangement links TRBV5-1 to TRBJ1-4; a weak D match, TRBD1 (6 bases). CDR1 and CDR2 (germline): SGHRS, YFSETQ. The V gene lost 3 bases and the J gene lost 5 bases, with 14 bases spanning the gap. The CDR3 is made up of 15 amino acids. Filled out from reference TRBV5-1 and TRBJ1-4, the complete variable domain reads KAGVTQTPRYLIKTRGQQVTLSCSPISGHRSVSWYQQTPGQGLQFLFEYFSETQRNKGNFPGRFSGRQFSNSRSEMNVSTLELGDSALYLCASSSEGGGNEKLFFGSGTQLSVL.

Concerning this clone itself: Additional DNA sequences in this sample encode the identical CDR3. This sequence joins TRBV9 and TRBJ2-7; 10 bases are a match to TRBD1. The CDR3 length is 14 residues. Trimming cost V 2 bases and J 2 bases; bases outside gene matches: 1. Germline CDR1 SGDLS, CDR2 YYNGEE. The CDR3 spells CASSVGQGTYEQYF. CDR3 bases: TGTGCCAGCAGCGTGGGACAGGGGACCTACGAGCAGTACTTC.

The V gene is TRBV28, the J gene TRBJ2-3; TRBD2 might be the D (6 bases). The CDR3 consists of 16 residues. Trimming removed 5 bases at V and 5 bases at J, with 20 bases between. The germline CDR1 and CDR2 sequences are MDHEN and SYDVKM. CDR3 region: CASSPTILGEEDTQYF. CDR3 nucleotides: TGTGCCAGCAGTCCCACCATTCTTGGGGAGGAAGATACGCAGTATTTT.

The J gene is TRBJ1-1, the V gene TRBV19; D ambiguous. Germline V gene lookup returns CDR1 LNHDA and CDR2 SQIVND (reference sequence). Trimming removed 0 bases from V and 4 bases from J, with 9 bases in between. This CDR3 spans 14 amino acids. CDR3 nucleotide sequence: TGTGCCAGTAGTATAGACCCCAGTCCCACTGAAGCTTTCTTT. It is translated as CASSIDPSPTEAFF.

Here the CDR3 reads CASSFKIGLAGGPYNEQFF. The CDR3 region has the DNA TGTGCCAGCAGCTTTAAAATCGGACTAGCGGGAGGGCCCTACAATGAGCAGTTCTTC. The gene calls are TRBV7-8 and TRBJ2-1; 15 nucleotides align to TRBD2. Trimming cost V 3 bases and J 2 bases; bases outside gene matches: 8. Germline CDR1 reads SGHVS; CDR2 reads FQNEAQ. There are 19 residues in the CDR3.